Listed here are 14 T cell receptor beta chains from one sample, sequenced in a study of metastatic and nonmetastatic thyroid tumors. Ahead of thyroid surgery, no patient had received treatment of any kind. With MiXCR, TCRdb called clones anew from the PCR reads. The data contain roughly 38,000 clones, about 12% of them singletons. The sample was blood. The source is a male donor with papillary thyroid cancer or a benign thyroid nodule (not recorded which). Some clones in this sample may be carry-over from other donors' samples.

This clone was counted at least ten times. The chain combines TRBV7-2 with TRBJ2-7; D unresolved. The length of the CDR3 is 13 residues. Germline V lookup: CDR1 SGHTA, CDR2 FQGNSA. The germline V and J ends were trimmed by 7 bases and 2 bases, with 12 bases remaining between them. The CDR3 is CASIPDATYEQYF. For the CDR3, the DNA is TGTGCCAGCATCCCGGACGCTACCTACGAGCAGTACTTC. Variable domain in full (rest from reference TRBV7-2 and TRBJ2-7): GAGVSQSPSNKVTEKGKDVELRCDPISGHTALYWYRQSLGQGLEFLIYFQGNSAPDKSGLPSDRFSAERTGGSVSTLTIQRTQQEDSAVYLCASIPDATYEQYFGPGTRLTVT.

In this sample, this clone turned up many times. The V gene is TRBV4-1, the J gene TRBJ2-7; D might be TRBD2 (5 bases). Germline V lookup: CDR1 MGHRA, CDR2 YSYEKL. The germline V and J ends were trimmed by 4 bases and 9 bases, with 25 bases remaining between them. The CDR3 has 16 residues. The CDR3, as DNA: TGCGCCAGCAGCCCCCAGGCCCAAGATCAGCGGAAATGGCAGTACTTC. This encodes CASSPQAQDQRKWQYF.

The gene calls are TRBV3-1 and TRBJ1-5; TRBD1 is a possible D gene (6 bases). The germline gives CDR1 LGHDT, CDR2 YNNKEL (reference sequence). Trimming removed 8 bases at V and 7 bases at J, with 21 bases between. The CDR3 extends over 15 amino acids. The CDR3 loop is CASASRGGGNQPQHF. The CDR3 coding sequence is TGTGCCAGCGCCTCACGGGGAGGGGGAAACCAGCCCCAGCATTTT. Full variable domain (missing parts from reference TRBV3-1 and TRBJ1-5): DTAVSQTPKYLVTQMGNDKSIKCEQNLGHDTMYWYKQDSKKFLKIMFSYNNKELIINETVPNRFSPKSPDKAHLNLHINSLELGDSAVYFCASASRGGGNQPQHFGDGTRLSIL.

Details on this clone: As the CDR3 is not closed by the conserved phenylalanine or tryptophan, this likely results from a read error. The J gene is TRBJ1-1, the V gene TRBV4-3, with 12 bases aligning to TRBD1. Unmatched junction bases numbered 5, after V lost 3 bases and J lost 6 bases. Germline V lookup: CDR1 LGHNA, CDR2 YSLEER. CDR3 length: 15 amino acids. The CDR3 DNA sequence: TGCGCCAGCAGCCATCTCGGGACAGGGGGCCCTGAAGCTTTCTCT. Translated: CASSHLGTGGPEAFS.

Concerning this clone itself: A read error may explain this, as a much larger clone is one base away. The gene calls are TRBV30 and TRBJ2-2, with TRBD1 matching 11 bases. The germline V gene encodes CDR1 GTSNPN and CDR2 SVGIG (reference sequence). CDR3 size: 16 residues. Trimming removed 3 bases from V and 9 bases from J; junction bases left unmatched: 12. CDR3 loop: CAWSPVDRGRTWELFF. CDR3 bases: TGTGCCTGGAGCCCCGTGGACAGGGGGCGGACCTGGGAGCTGTTTTTT.

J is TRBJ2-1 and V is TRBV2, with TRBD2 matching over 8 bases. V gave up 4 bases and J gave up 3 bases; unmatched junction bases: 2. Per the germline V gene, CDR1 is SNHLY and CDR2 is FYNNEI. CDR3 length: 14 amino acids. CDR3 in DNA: TGTGCCAGCAGTGGGGGGACTAGCTACAATGAGCAGTTCTTC. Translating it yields CASSGGTSYNEQFF.

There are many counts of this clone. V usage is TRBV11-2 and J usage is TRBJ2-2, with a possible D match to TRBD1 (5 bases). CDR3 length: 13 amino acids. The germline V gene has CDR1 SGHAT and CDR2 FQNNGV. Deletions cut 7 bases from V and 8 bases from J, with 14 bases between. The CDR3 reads CASTRTGSGELFF. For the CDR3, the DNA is TGTGCCAGCACCCGAACAGGATCTGGGGAGCTGTTTTTT.

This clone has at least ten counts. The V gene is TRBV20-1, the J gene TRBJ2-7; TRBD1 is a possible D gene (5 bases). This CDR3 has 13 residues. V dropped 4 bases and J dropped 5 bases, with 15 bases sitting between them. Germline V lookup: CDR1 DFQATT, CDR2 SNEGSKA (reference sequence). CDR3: CSAIGPLGDEQYF. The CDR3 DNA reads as TGCAGTGCTATAGGACCCCTAGGGGACGAGCAGTACTTC.

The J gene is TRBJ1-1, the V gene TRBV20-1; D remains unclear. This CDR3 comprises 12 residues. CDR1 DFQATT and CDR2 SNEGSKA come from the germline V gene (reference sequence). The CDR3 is CRVEHPNTEAFF. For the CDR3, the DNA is TGCAGGGTGGAGCACCCGAACACTGAAGCTTTCTTT.

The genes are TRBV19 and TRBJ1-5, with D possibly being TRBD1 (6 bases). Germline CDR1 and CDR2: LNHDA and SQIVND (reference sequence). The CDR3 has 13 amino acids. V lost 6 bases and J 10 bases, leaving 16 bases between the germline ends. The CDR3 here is CASRGRGTDPQHF. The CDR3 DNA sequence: TGTGCCAGTAGGGGAAGGGGGACCGATCCCCAGCATTTT.

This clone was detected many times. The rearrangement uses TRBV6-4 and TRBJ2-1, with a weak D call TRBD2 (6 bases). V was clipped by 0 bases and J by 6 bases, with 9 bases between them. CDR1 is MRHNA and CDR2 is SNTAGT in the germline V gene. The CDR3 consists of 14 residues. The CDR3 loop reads CASSDSAGSNEQFF. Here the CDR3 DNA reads TGTGCCAGCAGTGACTCAGCGGGCTCCAATGAGCAGTTCTTC.

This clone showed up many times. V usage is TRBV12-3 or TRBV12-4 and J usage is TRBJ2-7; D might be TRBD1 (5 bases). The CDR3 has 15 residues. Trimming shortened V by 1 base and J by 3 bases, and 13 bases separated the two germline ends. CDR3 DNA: TGTGCCAGCAGTTTAGAGGGCAGGGCATACTACGAGCAGTACTTC. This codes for CASSLEGRAYYEQYF.

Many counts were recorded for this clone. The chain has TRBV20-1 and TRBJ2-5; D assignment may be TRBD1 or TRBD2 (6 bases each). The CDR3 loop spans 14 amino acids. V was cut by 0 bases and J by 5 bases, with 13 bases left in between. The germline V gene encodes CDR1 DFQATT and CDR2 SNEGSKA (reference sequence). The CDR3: CSARDPGGGETQYF. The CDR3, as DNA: TGCAGTGCTAGAGATCCCGGGGGCGGGGAGACCCAGTACTTC.

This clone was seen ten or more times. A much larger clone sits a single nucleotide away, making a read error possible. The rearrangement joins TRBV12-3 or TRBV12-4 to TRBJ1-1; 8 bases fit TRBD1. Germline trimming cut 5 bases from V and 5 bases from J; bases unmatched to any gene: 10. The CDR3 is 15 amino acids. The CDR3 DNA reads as TGTGCCAGCAGTCAATCCAGGACAGGGAGGACTGAAGCTTTCTTT. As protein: CASSQSRTGRTEAFF.